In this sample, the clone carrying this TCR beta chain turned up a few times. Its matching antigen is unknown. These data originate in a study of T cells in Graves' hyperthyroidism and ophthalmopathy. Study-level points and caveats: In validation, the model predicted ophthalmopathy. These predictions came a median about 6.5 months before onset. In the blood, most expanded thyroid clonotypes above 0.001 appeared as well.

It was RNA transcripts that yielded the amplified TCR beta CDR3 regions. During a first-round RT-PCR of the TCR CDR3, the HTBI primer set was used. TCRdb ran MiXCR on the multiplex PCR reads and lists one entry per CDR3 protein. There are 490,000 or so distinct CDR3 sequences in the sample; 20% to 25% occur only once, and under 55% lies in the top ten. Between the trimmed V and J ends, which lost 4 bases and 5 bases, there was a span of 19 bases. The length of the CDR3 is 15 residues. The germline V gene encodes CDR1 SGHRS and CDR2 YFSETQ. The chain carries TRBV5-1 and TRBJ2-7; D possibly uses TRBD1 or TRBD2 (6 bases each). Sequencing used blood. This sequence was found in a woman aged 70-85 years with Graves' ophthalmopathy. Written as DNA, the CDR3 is TGCGCCAGCAGCCGGGGGACACCGCCGGGCGACGAGCAGTACTTC. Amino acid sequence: CASSRGTPPGDEQYF.